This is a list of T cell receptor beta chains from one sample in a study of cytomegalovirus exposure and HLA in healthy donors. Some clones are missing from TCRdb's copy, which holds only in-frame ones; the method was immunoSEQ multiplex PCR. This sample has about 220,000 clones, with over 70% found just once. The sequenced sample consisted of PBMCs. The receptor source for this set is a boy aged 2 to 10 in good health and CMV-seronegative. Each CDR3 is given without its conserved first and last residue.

CDR3 protein: SVEGGGGIQY
V gene: TRBV29-1
J gene: TRBJ2-4

CDR3 protein: ASSYWTSGSWYEQY
V gene: TRBV5-6
J gene: TRBJ2-7

CDR3 protein: AISESTGLAYEQY
V gene: TRBV10-3
J gene: TRBJ2-7

CDR3 protein: ASSPRPEPQRETQY
V gene: TRBV5-4
J gene: TRBJ2-5

CDR3 protein: ASRPGQGNTEAF
V gene: TRBV27
J gene: TRBJ1-1

CDR3 protein: ARTDRGDGNTIY
V gene: TRBV30
J gene: TRBJ1-3

CDR3 protein: ASSPSTSGGWETQY
V gene: TRBV5-4
J gene: TRBJ2-5

CDR3 protein: ASSVTADTDTQY
V gene: TRBV19
J gene: TRBJ2-3

CDR3 protein: ASQTTTGVDGYT
V gene: TRBV5-1
J gene: TRBJ1-2

CDR3 protein: ASSRRDRGYEQY
V gene: TRBV4-1
J gene: TRBJ2-7

CDR3 protein: ASSQDGQSQY
V gene: TRBV4-1
J gene: TRBJ2-3

CDR3 protein: ASSQAREQF
V gene: TRBV4-1
J gene: TRBJ2-1

CDR3 protein: ASKEGTGSVEQY
V gene: TRBV2
J gene: -

CDR3 protein: ASTLRPGQVYEQY
V gene: TRBV5-4
J gene: TRBJ2-7

CDR3 protein: ASSLWTSGSDEQY
V gene: TRBV5-1
J gene: TRBJ2-7

CDR3 protein: ASSELGTSGSHEQY
V gene: TRBV2
J gene: TRBJ2-7

CDR3 protein: ASMDRGLPNEKLF
V gene: TRBV6-1
J gene: TRBJ1-4

CDR3 protein: ASSSTTGIQY
V gene: TRBV5-4
J gene: TRBJ2-4

CDR3 protein: ASSLDVYSNQPQH
V gene: TRBV11-2
J gene: TRBJ1-5

CDR3 protein: SVGGSGNTIY
V gene: TRBV29-1
J gene: TRBJ1-3

CDR3 protein: ASSPGTGFFYEQY
V gene: TRBV27
J gene: TRBJ2-7

CDR3 protein: ASSASGTRDEQY
V gene: TRBV9
J gene: TRBJ2-7

CDR3 protein: ASTNRDTTTNEKLF
V gene: TRBV19
J gene: TRBJ1-4

CDR3 protein: AWSVGGAHEKLF
V gene: TRBV30
J gene: TRBJ1-4

CDR3 protein: SALGPLGQY
V gene: TRBV20-1
J gene: TRBJ2-7

CDR3 protein: ASSLAASGIGETQY
V gene: TRBV7-9
J gene: TRBJ2-5

CDR3 protein: ASSVGTSGRETQY
V gene: TRBV9
J gene: TRBJ2-5

CDR3 protein: ASRDRDSANYGYT
V gene: TRBV27
J gene: TRBJ1-2

CDR3 protein: ATSRDRGRGQPQH
V gene: TRBV15
J gene: TRBJ1-5

CDR3 protein: SVVTVNYGYT
V gene: TRBV29-1
J gene: TRBJ1-2

CDR3 protein: ASSEVAGGLHTQY
V gene: TRBV6-1
J gene: TRBJ2-3

CDR3 protein: ASSEDRASNQPQH
V gene: TRBV18
J gene: TRBJ1-5

CDR3 protein: ASVDRGREKLF
V gene: TRBV2
J gene: TRBJ1-4

CDR3 protein: ASSQTSGTRRKY
V gene: TRBV7-2
J gene: TRBJ2-7

CDR3 protein: ASSWTDTGELF
V gene: TRBV4-1
J gene: TRBJ2-2

CDR3 protein: ASSPTSGEQF
V gene: TRBV7-2
J gene: TRBJ2-1

CDR3 protein: SVERLAVSSTDTQY
V gene: TRBV29-1
J gene: TRBJ2-3

CDR3 protein: ASSYNQPQH
V gene: TRBV2
J gene: TRBJ1-5

CDR3 protein: SSSLLAGRGETQY
V gene: TRBV7-9
J gene: TRBJ2-5

CDR3 protein: ASSLGRAGVQETQY
V gene: TRBV5-1
J gene: TRBJ2-5

CDR3 protein: ASSFEDRDAGNTIY
V gene: TRBV2
J gene: TRBJ1-3

CDR3 protein: ASSVPTSGYYNEQF
V gene: TRBV10-2
J gene: TRBJ2-1

CDR3 protein: ASSFDREHEQY
V gene: TRBV6-1
J gene: TRBJ2-7